Listed here are 15 T cell receptor beta chains from one sample, sequenced in a study of patients and donors after allogeneic stem cell transplantation. TCRdb reprocessed the RT-PCR reads with MiXCR, giving one entry per CDR3 protein. The sample has around 150,000 distinct CDR3 sequences, roughly 31% seen once. Sequencing used blood, either unsorted or a sorted T cell fraction (not recorded which). These TCRs come from a human donor who was either an allogeneic HSCT recipient or a stem cell or donor lymphocyte infusion donor (not recorded which). It is not recorded whose cells these are; they may come from a transplant donor.

This clonotype was picked up a small number of times. This chain uses TRBV3-1 with TRBJ1-1; D remains unclear. With 0 bases removed from V and 1 base from J, the gap between germline ends came to 6 bases. CDR3 length: 14 residues. Germline V gene lookup returns CDR1 LGHDT and CDR2 YNNKEL (reference sequence). The CDR3 bases are TGTGCCAGCAGCCAAGACAGGCCGAACACTGAAGCTTTCTTT. Translating it yields CASSQDRPNTEAFF.

Ten or more counts support this clonotype. The V gene is TRBV28, the J gene TRBJ1-5; no clear D. In germline, CDR1 is MDHEN, CDR2 SYDVKM. This CDR3 is built from 14 residues. V was cut by 3 bases and J by 3 bases, with 9 bases left in between. This CDR3 reads CASSFFGYNQPQHF. The CDR3 DNA follows: TGTGCCAGCAGTTTTTTTGGGTACAATCAGCCCCAGCATTTT.

This clonotype appeared a few times. This chain uses TRBV7-8 with TRBJ1-1; tentatively, D is TRBD1 (5 bases). CDR3 size: 14 residues. Germline values: CDR1 SGHVS, CDR2 FQNEAQ. V was pared by 5 bases and J by 1 base, with 11 bases between. For the CDR3, the DNA is TGTGCCAGCAGCAGGGGTTTGGGGAACACTGAAGCTTTCTTT. It specifies CASSRGLGNTEAFF.

This clonotype was counted only a few times. The chain employs TRBV7-2 and TRBJ2-3; possibly TRBD2 for D (6 bases). From germline, CDR1 is SGHTA and CDR2 FQGNSA. The V gene lost 4 bases and the J gene lost 0 bases, with 11 bases spanning the gap. The CDR3 covers 15 residues. The CDR3 sequence: CASSSPGTSTDTQYF. Written as DNA, the CDR3 is TGTGCCAGCAGCTCCCCGGGGACTAGCACAGATACGCAGTATTTT.

Only a few counts were recorded for this clonotype. Here the CDR3 DNA reads TGTGCCAGCTCTCCCAGGACCGATCCGGGCACTGAAGCTTTCTTT. Its translation is CASSPRTDPGTEAFF. The V and J genes are TRBV18 and TRBJ1-1; no clear D gene. The length of the CDR3 is 15 residues. The V end was cut by 6 bases, the J end by 4 bases, with 18 bases between. The V gene's germline CDR1 is KGHSH and CDR2 LQKENI.

The chain combines TRBV9 with TRBJ2-2; 14 nucleotides agree with TRBD2. Germline V gives CDR1 SGDLS, CDR2 YYNGEE. The CDR3 sequence is 16 residues long. Trimming cost V 7 bases and J 6 bases; bases outside gene matches: 8. DNA of the CDR3: TGTGCCAGCGCAACGGGACTAGCGGGAGTGGCCGGGGAGCTGTTTTTT. Protein product: CASATGLAGVAGELFF.

The rearrangement joins TRBV27 to TRBJ2-7; 10 nucleotides align to TRBD1. The germline CDR1 and CDR2 sequences are MNHEY and SMNVEV (reference sequence). The CDR3 extends over 14 amino acids. V lost 6 bases to trimming and J lost 3 bases; unmatched junction nucleotides: 5. This chain's CDR3 is CASSRDRGIYEQYF. The DNA for the CDR3 is TGTGCCAGCAGCCGGGACAGGGGTATCTACGAGCAGTACTTC.

The rearrangement uses TRBV12-3 or TRBV12-4 and TRBJ2-4; D gene unclear. The CDR3 has 14 residues. V was trimmed by 6 bases and J by 0 bases, leaving 9 bases between them. In DNA form, the CDR3 reads TGTGCCAGCAGCACTCAAGGAGCCAAAAACATTCAGTACTTC. Translated: CASSTQGAKNIQYF.

There are a few counts of this clonotype. V gene TRBV20-1 combines with J gene TRBJ2-5; TRBD2 might be the D (6 bases). Trimming left V 3 bases short and J 3 bases short, with 14 bases between. This CDR3 has 14 residues. Germline loops: CDR1 DFQATT, CDR2 SNEGSKA (reference sequence). CDR3 nucleotides: TGCAGTGCTAGGAGACTAGAAAGGGAAGAGACCCAGTACTTC. Protein product: CSARRLEREETQYF.

V is TRBV27 and J is TRBJ2-7, with D hard to call. Looked up from germline, CDR1 is MNHEY and CDR2 is SMNVEV (reference sequence). Trimming pared 7 bases from V and 2 bases from J, leaving 15 bases between. This CDR3 contains 14 residues. The CDR3 loop is CASTPWARPYEQYF. Written as DNA, the CDR3 is TGTGCCAGCACCCCCTGGGCGCGCCCCTACGAGCAGTACTTC.

This clonotype was picked up a small number of times. The chain carries TRBV28 and TRBJ2-3; no clear D. V gave up 3 bases and J gave up 5 bases, with 6 bases separating them. CDR3 size: 12 residues. Germline CDR1 reads MDHEN; CDR2 reads SYDVKM. CDR3 sequence (DNA): TGTGCCAGCAGTTTCAGTGGAGATACGCAGTATTTT. This codes for CASSFSGDTQYF.

The V gene is TRBV10-3, the J gene TRBJ2-5; 11 bases match TRBD2. Trimming took 5 bases from V and 6 from J; bases not matched to a gene: 8. In germline, CDR1 is ENHRY, CDR2 SYGVKD. CDR3 length equals 15 residues. CDR3 coding DNA: TGTGCCATCAGTACACTAGCGGGAGCGGAGAAGACCCAGTACTTC. This codes for CAISTLAGAEKTQYF.

The sample holds a few counts of this clonotype. The chain recombines TRBV7-9 with TRBJ2-3; possible D gene TRBD1, 6 bases. Per the germline V gene, CDR1 is SEHNR and CDR2 is FQNEAQ (reference sequence). CDR3 size: 14 residues. The V gene lost 2 bases and the J gene lost 4 bases, with 10 bases spanning the gap. CDR3 region: CASSLMSGADTQYF. The CDR3 DNA is TGTGCCAGCAGCTTAATGTCAGGGGCAGATACGCAGTATTTT. Full variable domain (rest looked up from reference TRBV7-9 and TRBJ2-3): DTGVSQNPRHKITKRGQNVTFRCDPISEHNRLYWYRQTLGQGPEFLTYFQNEAQLEKSRLLSDRFSAERPKGSFSTLEIQRTEQGDSAMYLCASSLMSGADTQYFGPGTRLTVL.

The CDR3 here is CSAEPGLAGDFEQFF. For the CDR3, the DNA is TGCAGTGCTGAACCCGGACTAGCGGGAGACTTTGAGCAGTTCTTC. The chain couples TRBV20-1 to TRBJ2-1, with 13 positions matching TRBD2. CDR1 and CDR2 from the germline V gene are DFQATT and SNEGSKA (reference sequence). The CDR3 has 15 amino acids. The V segment lost 5 bases and the J segment 9 bases; nucleotides outside the gene matches: 10.

The chain is built from TRBV20-1 and TRBJ2-7; D is uncertain. Looked up from germline, CDR1 is DFQATT and CDR2 is SNEGSKA (reference sequence). The CDR3 covers 14 residues. V lost 2 bases, J lost 3 bases, and 14 bases lay in between. This CDR3 reads CSARRPAVIYEQYF. In nucleotides, the CDR3 is TGCAGTGCTAGACGCCCGGCGGTGATCTACGAGCAGTACTTC.